The entry below gives a single TCR beta chain sequence along with its context. The antigen remains unidentified. The primer mix had 60 Vbeta and 13 Jbeta primers. Produced via immunoSEQ multiplex PCR; TCRdb's table is partial and in-frame only. Seen here are about 160,000 clones, around 79% observed once, and the top ten hold approximately 2.3%. This sample is part of a study of cytomegalovirus exposure and HLA in healthy donors. Overall study context: Tens of millions of unique TCRs from HLA-typed donors made up an early data release.

Germline V lookup: CDR1 SQVTM, CDR2 ANQGSEA. Trimming at V came to 7 bases and at J to 0 bases, leaving 7 bases not matched to a gene. The CDR3 consists of 14 residues. Study-wide results and caveats: Most subjects' HLA-A and HLA-B alleles were reportedly predicted from TCR beta sequences. A later analysis, which compared TCR beta chains of equal frequency, found the HLA-associated ones more clonally expanded.

The source material was PBMCs. This TCR was sampled from a female donor in good health and CMV-seronegative. The chain uses TRBV29-1 and TRBJ1-1; 8 nucleotides line up with TRBD1. The CDR3 DNA reads TGCAGCGCATCGACAGGGGCCATGAACACTGAAGCTTTCTTT. It codes for CSASTGAMNTEAFF.